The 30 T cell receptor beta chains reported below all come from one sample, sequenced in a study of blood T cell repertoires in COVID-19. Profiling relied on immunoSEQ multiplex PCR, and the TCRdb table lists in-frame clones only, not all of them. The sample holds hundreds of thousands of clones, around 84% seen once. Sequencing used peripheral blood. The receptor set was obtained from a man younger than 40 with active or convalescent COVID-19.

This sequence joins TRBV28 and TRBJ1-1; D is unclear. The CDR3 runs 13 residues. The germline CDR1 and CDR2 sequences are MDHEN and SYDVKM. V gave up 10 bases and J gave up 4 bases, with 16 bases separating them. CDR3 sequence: CAILGRVGTEAFF. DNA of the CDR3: TGTGCCATCCTAGGGAGGGTGGGCACTGAAGCTTTCTTT.

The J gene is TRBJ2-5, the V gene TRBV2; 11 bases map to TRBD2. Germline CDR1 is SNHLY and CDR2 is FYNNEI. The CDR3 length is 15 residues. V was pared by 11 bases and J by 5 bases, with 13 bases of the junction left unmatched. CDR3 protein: CAQGASGGSGETQYF. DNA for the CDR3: TGTGCCCAAGGGGCTAGCGGGGGGTCGGGGGAGACCCAGTACTTC.

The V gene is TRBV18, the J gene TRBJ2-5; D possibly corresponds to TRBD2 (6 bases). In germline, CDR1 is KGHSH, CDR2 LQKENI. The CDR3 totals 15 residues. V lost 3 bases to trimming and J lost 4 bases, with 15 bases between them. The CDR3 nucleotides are TGTGCCAGCTCACCGGGAGGAGGGGAAGGAGAGACCCAGTACTTC. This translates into CASSPGGGEGETQYF. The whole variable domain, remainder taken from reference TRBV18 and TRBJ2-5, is NAGVMQNPRHLVRRRGQEARLRCSPMKGHSHVYWYRQLPEEGLKFMVYLQKENIIDESGMPKERFSAEFPKEGPSILRIQQVVRGDSAAYFCASSPGGGEGETQYFGPGTRLLVL.

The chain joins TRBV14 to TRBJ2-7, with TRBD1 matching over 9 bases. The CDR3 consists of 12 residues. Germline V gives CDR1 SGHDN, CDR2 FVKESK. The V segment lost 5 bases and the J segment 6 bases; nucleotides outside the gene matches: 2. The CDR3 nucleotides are TGTGCCAGCAGCGCGGACAGGGGCGAGCAGTACTTC. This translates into CASSADRGEQYF. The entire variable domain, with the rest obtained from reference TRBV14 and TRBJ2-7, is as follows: EAGVTQFPSHSVIEKGQTVTLRCDPISGHDNLYWYRRVMGKEIKFLLHFVKESKQDESGMPNNRFLAERTGGTYSTLKVQPAELEDSGVYFCASSADRGEQYFGPGTRLTVT.

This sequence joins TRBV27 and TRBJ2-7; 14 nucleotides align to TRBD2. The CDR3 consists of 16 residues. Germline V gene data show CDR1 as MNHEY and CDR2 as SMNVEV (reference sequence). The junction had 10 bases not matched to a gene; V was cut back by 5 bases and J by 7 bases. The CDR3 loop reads CASSPLTSGRAREQYF. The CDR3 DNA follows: TGTGCCAGCAGTCCCCTGACTAGCGGGAGGGCCCGGGAGCAGTACTTC.

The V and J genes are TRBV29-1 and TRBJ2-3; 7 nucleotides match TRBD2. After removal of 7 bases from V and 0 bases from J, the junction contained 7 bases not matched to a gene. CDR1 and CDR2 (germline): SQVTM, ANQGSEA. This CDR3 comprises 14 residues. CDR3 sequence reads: CSGSLAESTDTQYF. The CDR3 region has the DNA TGCAGCGGGTCGCTAGCGGAAAGCACAGATACGCAGTATTTT.

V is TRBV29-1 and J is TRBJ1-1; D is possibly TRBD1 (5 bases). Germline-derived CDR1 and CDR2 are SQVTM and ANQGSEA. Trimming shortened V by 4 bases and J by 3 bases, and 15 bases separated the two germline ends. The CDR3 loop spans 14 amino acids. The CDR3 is CSVGQFQGHTEAFF. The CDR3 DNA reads TGCAGCGTTGGTCAGTTTCAGGGTCACACTGAAGCTTTCTTT.

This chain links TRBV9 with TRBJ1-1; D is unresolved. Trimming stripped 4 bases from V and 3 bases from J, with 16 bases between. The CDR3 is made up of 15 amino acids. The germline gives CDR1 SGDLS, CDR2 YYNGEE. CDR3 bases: TGTGCCAGCAGCCCAGAAGGGTACGGGGACACTGAAGCTTTCTTT. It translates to CASSPEGYGDTEAFF. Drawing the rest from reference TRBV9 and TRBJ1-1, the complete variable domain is DSGVTQTPKHLITATGQRVTLRCSPRSGDLSVYWYQQSLDQGLQFLIQYYNGEERAKGNILERFSAQQFPDLHSELNLSSLELGDSALYFCASSPEGYGDTEAFFGQGTRLTVV.

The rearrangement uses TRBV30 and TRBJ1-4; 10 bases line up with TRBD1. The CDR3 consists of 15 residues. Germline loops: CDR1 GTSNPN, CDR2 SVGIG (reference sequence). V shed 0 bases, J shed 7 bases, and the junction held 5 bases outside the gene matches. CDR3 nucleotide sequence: TGTGCCTGGAGTGTACCGGACAGGGGGGGTGAAAAACTGTTTTTT. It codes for CAWSVPDRGGEKLFF.

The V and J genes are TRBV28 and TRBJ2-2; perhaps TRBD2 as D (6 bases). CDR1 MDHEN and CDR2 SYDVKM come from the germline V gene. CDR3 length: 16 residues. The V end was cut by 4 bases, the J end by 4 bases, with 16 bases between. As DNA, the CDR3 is TGTGCCAGCAGTTCACCTAGCGATCGGGTCACCGGGGAGCTGTTTTTT. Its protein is CASSSPSDRVTGELFF.

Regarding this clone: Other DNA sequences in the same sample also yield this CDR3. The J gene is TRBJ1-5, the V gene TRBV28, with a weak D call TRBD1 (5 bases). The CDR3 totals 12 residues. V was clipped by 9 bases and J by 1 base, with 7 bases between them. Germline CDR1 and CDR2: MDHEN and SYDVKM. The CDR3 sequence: CASRGSNQPQHF. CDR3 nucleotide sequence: TGTGCCAGTCGGGGGAGCAATCAGCCCCAGCATTTT.

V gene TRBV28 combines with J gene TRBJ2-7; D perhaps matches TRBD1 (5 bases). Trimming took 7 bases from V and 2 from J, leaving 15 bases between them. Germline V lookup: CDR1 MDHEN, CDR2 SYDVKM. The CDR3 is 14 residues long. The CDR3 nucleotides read TGTGCCAGCAAGCCATTGGGGCCGACCTACGAGCAGTACTTC. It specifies CASKPLGPTYEQYF.

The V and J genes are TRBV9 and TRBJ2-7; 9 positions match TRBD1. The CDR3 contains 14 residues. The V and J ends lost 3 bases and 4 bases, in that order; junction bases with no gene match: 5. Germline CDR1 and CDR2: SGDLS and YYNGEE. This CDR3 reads CASSERDRAYEQYF. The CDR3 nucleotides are TGTGCCAGCAGCGAACGGGACAGGGCATACGAGCAGTACTTC.

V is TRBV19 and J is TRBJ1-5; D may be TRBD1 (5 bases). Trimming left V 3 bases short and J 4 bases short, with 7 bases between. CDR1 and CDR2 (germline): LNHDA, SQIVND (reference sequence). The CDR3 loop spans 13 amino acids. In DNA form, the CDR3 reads TGTGCCAGTAGTATTAACAGGAATCAGCCCCAGCATTTT. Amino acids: CASSINRNQPQHF. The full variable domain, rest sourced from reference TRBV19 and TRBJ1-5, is DGGITQSPKYLFRKEGQNVTLSCEQNLNHDAMYWYRQDPGQGLRLIYYSQIVNDFQKGDIAEGYSVSREKKESFPLTVTSAQKNPTAFYLCASSINRNQPQHFGDGTRLSIL.

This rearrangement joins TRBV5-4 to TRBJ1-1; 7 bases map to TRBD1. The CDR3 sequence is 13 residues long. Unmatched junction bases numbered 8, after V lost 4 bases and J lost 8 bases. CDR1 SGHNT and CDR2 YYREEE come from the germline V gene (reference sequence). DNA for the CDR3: TGTGCCAGCAGCATAAACAGGGGCCTAGAAGCTTTCTTT. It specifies CASSINRGLEAFF. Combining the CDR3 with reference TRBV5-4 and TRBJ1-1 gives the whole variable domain ETGVTQSPTHLIKTRGQQVTLRCSSQSGHNTVSWYQQALGQGPQFIFQYYREEENGRGNFPPRFSGLQFPNYSSELNVNALELDDSALYLCASSINRGLEAFFGQGTRLTVV.

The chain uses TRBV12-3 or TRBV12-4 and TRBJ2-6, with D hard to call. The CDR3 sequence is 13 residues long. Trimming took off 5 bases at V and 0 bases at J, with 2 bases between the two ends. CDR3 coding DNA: TGTGCCAGCAGTCACTCTGGGGCCAACGTCCTGACTTTC. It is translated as CASSHSGANVLTF.

The CDR3 region has the DNA TGTGCCAGCAGTCCCCCTAGCCTACTCAATGAGCAGTTCTTC. Residues: CASSPPSLLNEQFF. The V gene is TRBV2, the J gene TRBJ2-1; tentative D call: TRBD2 (5 bases). The CDR3 runs 14 residues. Germline V CDR1 and CDR2: SNHLY, FYNNEI. The V end lost 5 bases, the J end lost 6 bases, and 14 bases lay between the germline ends.

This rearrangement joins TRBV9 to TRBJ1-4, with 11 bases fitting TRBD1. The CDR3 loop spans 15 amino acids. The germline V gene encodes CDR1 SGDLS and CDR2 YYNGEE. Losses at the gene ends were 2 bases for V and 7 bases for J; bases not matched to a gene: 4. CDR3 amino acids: CASSVGGTGGEKLFF. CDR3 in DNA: TGTGCCAGCAGCGTGGGAGGGACAGGGGGTGAAAAACTGTTTTTT.

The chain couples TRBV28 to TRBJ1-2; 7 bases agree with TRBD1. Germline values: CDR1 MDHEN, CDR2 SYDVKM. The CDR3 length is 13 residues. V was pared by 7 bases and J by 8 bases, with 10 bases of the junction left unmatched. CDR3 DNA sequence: TGTGCCAGCACCACTGGGACAGCGCGGGGCTACACCTTC. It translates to CASTTGTARGYTF.

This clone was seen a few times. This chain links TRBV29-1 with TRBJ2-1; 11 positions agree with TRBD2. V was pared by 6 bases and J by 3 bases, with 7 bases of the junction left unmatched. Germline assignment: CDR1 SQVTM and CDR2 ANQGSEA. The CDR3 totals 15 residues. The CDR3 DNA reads TGCAGCGTGTCCCTAGCGGGAGGTTACTACAATGAGCAGTTCTTC. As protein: CSVSLAGGYYNEQFF.

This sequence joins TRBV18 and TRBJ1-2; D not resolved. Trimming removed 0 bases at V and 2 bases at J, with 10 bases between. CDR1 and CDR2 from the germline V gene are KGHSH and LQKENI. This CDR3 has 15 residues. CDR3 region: CASSPPFSPNYGYTF. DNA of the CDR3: TGTGCCAGCTCACCACCGTTTAGCCCGAACTATGGCTACACCTTC.

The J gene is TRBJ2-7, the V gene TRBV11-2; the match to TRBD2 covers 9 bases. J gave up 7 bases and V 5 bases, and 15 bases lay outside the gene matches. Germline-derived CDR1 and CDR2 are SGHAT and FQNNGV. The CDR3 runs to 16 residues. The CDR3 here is CASSQGATSGTWEQYF. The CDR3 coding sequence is TGTGCCAGCAGCCAAGGAGCGACTAGCGGCACCTGGGAGCAGTACTTC.

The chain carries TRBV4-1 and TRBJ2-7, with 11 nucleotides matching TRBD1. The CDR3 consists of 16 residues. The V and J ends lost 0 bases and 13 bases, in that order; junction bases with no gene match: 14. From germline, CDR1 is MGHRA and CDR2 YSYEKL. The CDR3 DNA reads TGCGCCAGCAGCCAAGATCAATTTCGGACAGGGGGCAACCACTACTTC. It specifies CASSQDQFRTGGNHYF.

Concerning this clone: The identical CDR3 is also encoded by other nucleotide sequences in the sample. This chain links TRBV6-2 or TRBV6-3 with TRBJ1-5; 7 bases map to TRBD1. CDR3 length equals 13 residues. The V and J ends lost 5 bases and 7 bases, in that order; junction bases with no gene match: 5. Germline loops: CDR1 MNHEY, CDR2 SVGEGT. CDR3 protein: CASSRQGGQPQHF. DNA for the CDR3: TGTGCCAGCAGTCGACAGGGCGGGCAGCCCCAGCATTTT.

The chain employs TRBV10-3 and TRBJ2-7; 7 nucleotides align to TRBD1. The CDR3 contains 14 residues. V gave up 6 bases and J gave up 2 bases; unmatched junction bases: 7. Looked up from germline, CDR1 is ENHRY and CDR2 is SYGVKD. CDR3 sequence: CAIRRTGATYEQYF. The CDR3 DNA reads TGTGCCATCAGAAGGACAGGAGCCACCTACGAGCAGTACTTC.

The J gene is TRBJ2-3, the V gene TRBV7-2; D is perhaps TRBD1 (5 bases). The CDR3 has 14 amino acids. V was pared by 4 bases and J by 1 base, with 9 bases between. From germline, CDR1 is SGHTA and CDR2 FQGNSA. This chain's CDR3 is CASSYWGRTDTQYF. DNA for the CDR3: TGTGCCAGCAGCTATTGGGGCCGCACAGATACGCAGTATTTT.

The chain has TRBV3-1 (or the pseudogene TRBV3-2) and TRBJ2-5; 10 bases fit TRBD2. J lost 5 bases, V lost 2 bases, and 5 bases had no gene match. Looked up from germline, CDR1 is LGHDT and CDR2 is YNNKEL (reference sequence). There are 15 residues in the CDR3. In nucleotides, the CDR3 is TGTGCCAGCAGCCAAAATAGCGGGGGGAGGGAGACCCAGTACTTC. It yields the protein CASSQNSGGRETQYF.

CDR3 region: CASSDLREGTNYGYTF. DNA for the CDR3: TGTGCCAGCAGCGACCTACGTGAGGGTACTAACTATGGCTACACCTTC. The chain uses TRBV21-1 and TRBJ1-2. TRBV21-1 constitutes a pseudogene. The CDR3 is 16 residues long.

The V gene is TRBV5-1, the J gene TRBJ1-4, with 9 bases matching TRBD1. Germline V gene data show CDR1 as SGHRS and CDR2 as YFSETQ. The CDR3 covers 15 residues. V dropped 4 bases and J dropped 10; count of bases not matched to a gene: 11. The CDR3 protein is CASSLGGTGKGKLFF. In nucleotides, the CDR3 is TGCGCCAGCAGCCTGGGAGGGACAGGGAAGGGAAAACTGTTTTTT.

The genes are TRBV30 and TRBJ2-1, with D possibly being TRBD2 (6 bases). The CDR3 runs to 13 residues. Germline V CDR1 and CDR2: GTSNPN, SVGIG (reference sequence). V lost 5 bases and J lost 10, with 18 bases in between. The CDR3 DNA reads TGTGCCTGGGCCCACGACAAGGGGAGGGAGCAGTTCTTC. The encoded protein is CAWAHDKGREQFF.